This paragraph reports one T cell receptor beta chain. Its antigen is not known. Sequence at one end of the junction differs from germline and may be a read error. The sample comes from a study of identical twins. General observations from the study: Where out-of-frame alpha sequences were twin-shared, they showed excess low generation probability. The models gave estimates that fell short of the out-of-frame TCR alpha sharing seen in monozygotic twins.

The CDR3 is made up of 16 amino acids. Germline lookup yields CDR1 MNHNS and CDR2 SASEGT. TCRdb independently ran MiXCR on the 5' RACE reads; one entry per CDR3 protein. The table lists around 500,000 distinct CDR3 sequences, 12% to 15% of them singletons. The same specimen was also included in a second study, on yellow fever vaccine responses in identical twins.

The sequence derives from a woman younger than 30 in good health. The rearrangement uses TRBV6-1 and TRBJ2-6; D perhaps matches TRBD1 (5 bases). Sample: CD4+ T cells sorted from blood. CDR3 in DNA: TGTGTCAGCAGTGAAGCAGGCAGGGCTGGGGCCAACGTCCTGACTTTC. Protein sequence: CVSSEAGRAGANVLTF.